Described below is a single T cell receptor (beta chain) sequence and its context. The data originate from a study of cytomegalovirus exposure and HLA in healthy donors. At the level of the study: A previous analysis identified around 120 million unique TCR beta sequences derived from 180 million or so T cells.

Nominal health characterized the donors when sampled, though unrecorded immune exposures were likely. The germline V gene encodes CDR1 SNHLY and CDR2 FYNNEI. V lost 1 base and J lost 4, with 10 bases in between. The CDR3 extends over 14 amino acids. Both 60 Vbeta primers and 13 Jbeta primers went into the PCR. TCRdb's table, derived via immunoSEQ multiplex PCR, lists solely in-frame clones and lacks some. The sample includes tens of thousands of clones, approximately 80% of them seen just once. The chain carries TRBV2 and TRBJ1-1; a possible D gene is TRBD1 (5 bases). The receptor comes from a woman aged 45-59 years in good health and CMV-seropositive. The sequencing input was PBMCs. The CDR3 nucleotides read TGTGCCAGCAGTGAAGGGGCGGGGGTCACTGAAGCTTTCTTT. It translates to CASSEGAGVTEAFF.